One sample yielded the 8 T cell receptor beta chains listed below, sequenced in a study of immune evolution from preneoplasia to lung adenocarcinoma. Only in-frame clones appear in the TCRdb table, and some are missing; sequencing was by immunoSEQ multiplex PCR. Of about 16,000 clones listed, approximately 86% are singletons. Material: FFPE invasive lung adenocarcinoma tissue. Receptor source: a person aged 65-85 years with invasive lung adenocarcinoma.

The count of this clone is one. The chain has TRBV9 and TRBJ1-3, with no clear D. CDR3 length: 15 amino acids. V lost 4 bases and J lost 1, with 12 bases in between. Germline CDR1 reads SGDLS; CDR2 reads YYNGEE. The chain's CDR3 is CASSRSVVSGNTIYF. CDR3 nucleotides: TGTGCCAGCAGCCGGTCGGTGGTTTCTGGAAACACCATATATTTT.

The chain's CDR3 is CASSLRDRVNYEQYF. CDR3 in DNA: TGTGCCAGCAGCCTTCGGGACAGGGTGAACTACGAGCAGTACTTC. The chain combines TRBV7-9 with TRBJ2-7; 9 nucleotides align to TRBD1. CDR1 is SEHNR and CDR2 is FQNEAQ in the germline V gene (reference sequence). The CDR3 contains 15 residues. V was pared by 5 bases and J by 3 bases, with 8 bases of the junction left unmatched.

The CDR3 is CASSPMGASGLTDTQYF. The CDR3 DNA is TGTGCCAGCAGCCCTATGGGGGCTAGCGGACTTACAGATACGCAGTATTTT. The chain uses TRBV7-9 and TRBJ2-3; possible D gene TRBD2, 7 bases. The CDR3 consists of 17 residues. Germline V CDR1 and CDR2: SEHNR, FQNEAQ (reference sequence). Trimming left V 5 bases short and J 3 bases short, with 21 bases between. Variable domain in full (rest from reference TRBV7-9 and TRBJ2-3): DTGVSQNPRHKITKRGQNVTFRCDPISEHNRLYWYRQTLGQGPEFLTYFQNEAQLEKSRLLSDRFSAERPKGSFSTLEIQRTEQGDSAMYLCASSPMGASGLTDTQYFGPGTRLTVL.

The J gene is TRBJ2-7, the V gene TRBV4-1; 9 nucleotides agree with TRBD2. The CDR3 spans 14 residues. Per the germline V gene, CDR1 is MGHRA and CDR2 is YSYEKL. J gave up 5 bases and V 1 base, and 3 bases lay outside the gene matches. The CDR3 DNA reads as TGCGCCAGCAGCCAAGTAGCGGGAGATCACGAGCAGTACTTC. Protein product: CASSQVAGDHEQYF.

The gene calls are TRBV9 and TRBJ2-1; 11 bases agree with TRBD1. The germline V gene encodes CDR1 SGDLS and CDR2 YYNGEE. The CDR3 totals 15 residues. The J segment lost 5 bases and the V segment lost 3 bases, leaving 4 bases of the junction unmatched. For the CDR3, the DNA is TGTGCCAGCAGCGCCGGGACAGGGGGAAACAATGAGCAGTTCTTC. Translating it yields CASSAGTGGNNEQFF. The full variable domain, completed using reference TRBV9 and TRBJ2-1, is DSGVTQTPKHLITATGQRVTLRCSPRSGDLSVYWYQQSLDQGLQFLIQYYNGEERAKGNILERFSAQQFPDLHSELNLSSLELGDSALYFCASSAGTGGNNEQFFGPGTRLTVL.

The CDR3, as DNA: TGTGCCAGCAGTTTCAATGGCAATCAGCCCCAGCATTTT. Translating it yields CASSFNGNQPQHF. This rearrangement joins TRBV28 to TRBJ1-5; D call uncertain. V was shortened by 3 bases and J by 2 bases, with 5 bases between the two germline ends. CDR1 and CDR2 from the germline V gene are MDHEN and SYDVKM. The CDR3 is 13 residues long.

This chain joins TRBV6-5 and TRBJ1-2; 9 bases fit TRBD1. The CDR3 covers 14 residues. CDR1 is MNHEY and CDR2 is SVGAGI in the germline V gene. The V gene end was trimmed by 5 bases and the J gene end by 5 bases; junction bases not matched to a gene: 6. The CDR3 nucleotides are TGTGCCAGCAGTCGCAACGACAGGGGGTATGGCTACACCTTC. As protein: CASSRNDRGYGYTF.

This chain links TRBV25-1 with TRBJ2-7, with no clear D. There are 11 residues in the CDR3. V gave up 9 bases and J gave up 5 bases, with 11 bases separating them. CDR1 and CDR2 (germline): MGHDK, SYGVNS. The CDR3 DNA follows: TGTGCCAGTAGATCCTGGGACGAGCAGTACTTC. Protein: CASRSWDEQYF.